Listed below are T cell receptor beta chains from one sample, sequenced in a study of T cell repertoires in cytomegalovirus infection. From the reads, TCRdb called clonotypes with MiXCR, one entry per CDR3 protein. The data show around 500,000 distinct CDR3 sequences, with roughly 46% seen just once and 43% held by the top ten. The antigens of these receptors remain unknown. Source: cultured PBMCs, taken from culture after CMV antigen stimulation. The receptors shown here come from a human donor in good health (CMV status not recorded). Some clones in this sample may be carry-over from other donors' samples. Each CDR3 is given with its conserved first and last residue. A D gene is named only where the DNA matches it firmly. Clone size is given for some rows only: seen once, a few or many times, or a class if the clone is expanded.

clone_size	d_call	j_call	v_call	cdr3_nt	cdr3_aa
-	-	TRBJ2-7	TRBV10-3	TGTGCCATCAGTGAACGCGCCTCAGTGGACGAGCAGTACTTC	CAISERASVDEQYF
few	TRBD2	TRBJ2-1	TRBV12-3/TRBV12-4	TGTGCCAGCGGGGACTATCCTTCCTACAATGAGCAGTTCTTC	CASGDYPSYNEQFF
-	-	TRBJ2-7	TRBV7-2	TGTGCCAGCAGCTTGAGGCCGGACAGTAGCCACGAGCAGTACTTC	CASSLRPDSSHEQYF
-	TRBD2	TRBJ2-1	TRBV7-2	TGTGCCAGCAGACGGACTAGCGGGGGCCACAATGAGCAGTTCTTC	CASRRTSGGHNEQFF
few	-	TRBJ1-5	TRBV7-9	TGTGCCACCCTAAAGAGGCCAAGGGTGTGGTACACAATGTATAGCAATCAGCCCCAGCATTTT	CATLKRPRVWYTMYSNQPQHF
-	-	TRBJ2-4	TRBV29-1	TGCAGCGTTGAAAGGGGCGGCTACCAGTACTTC	CSVERGGYQYF
-	-	TRBJ2-3	TRBV10-3	TGTGCCATCAGTGATTCTCAGCGAAGCACAGATACGCAGTATTTT	CAISDSQRSTDTQYF
-	TRBD2	TRBJ2-1	TRBV7-6	TGTGCCAGCAGCGATAGAGGACTAGCGGGGTTCGGTGAGCAGTTCTTC	CASSDRGLAGFGEQFF
-	TRBD2	TRBJ2-1	TRBV5-4	TGTGCCAGCAGCTGGGGGGGGACGGATTACAATGAGCAGTTCTTC	CASSWGGTDYNEQFF
-	TRBD1	TRBJ1-1	TRBV5-6	TGTGCAAGCAGCTTGGAGGGGGCACCTATGAACACTGAAGCTTTCTTT	CASSLEGAPMNTEAFF
-	-	TRBJ1-2	TRBV20-1	TGCAGTGCCAAGGAGATGACGGGGTATGGCTACACCTTC	CSAKEMTGYGYTF
many	-	TRBJ2-7	TRBV7-9	TGTGCCAGCAGCCCCGGGGGTGGGGGACAAGGACTCTTC	CASSPGGGGQGLF
-	-	TRBJ2-2	TRBV11-2	TGTGCCAGCAGCTTGAAGGTTCTCACCGGGGAGCTGTTTTTT	CASSLKVLTGELFF
-	TRBD2	TRBJ2-1	TRBV27	TGTGCCAGCAGACCGCTCCTCTCTGTAGCGGGAGACTTCGTGGACAATGAGCAGTTCTTC	CASRPLLSVAGDFVDNEQFF
-	TRBD2	TRBJ2-3	TRBV4-2	TGTGCCAGCAGCCAAGAGCAGGCGGGGGGGCGCGATACGCAGTATTTT	CASSQEQAGGRDTQYF